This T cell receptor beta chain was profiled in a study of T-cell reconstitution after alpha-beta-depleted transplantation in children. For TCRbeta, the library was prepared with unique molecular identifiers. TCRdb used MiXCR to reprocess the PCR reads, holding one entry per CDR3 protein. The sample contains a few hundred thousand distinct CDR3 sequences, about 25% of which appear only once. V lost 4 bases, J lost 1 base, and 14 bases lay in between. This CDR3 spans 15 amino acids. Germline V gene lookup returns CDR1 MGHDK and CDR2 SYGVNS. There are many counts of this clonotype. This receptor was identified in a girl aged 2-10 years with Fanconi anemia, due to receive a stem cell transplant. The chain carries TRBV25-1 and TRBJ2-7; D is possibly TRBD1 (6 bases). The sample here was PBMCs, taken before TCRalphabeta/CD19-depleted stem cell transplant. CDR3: CASSVRTEISYEQYF. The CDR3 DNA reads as TGTGCCAGCAGTGTAAGGACAGAGATTTCCTACGAGCAGTACTTC.